This T cell receptor beta chain was profiled in a study of regulatory T cells in long-lasting Graves disease. The germline V gene has CDR1 MGHRA and CDR2 YSYEKL. The V gene end was trimmed by 0 bases and the J gene end by 7 bases; junction bases not matched to a gene: 12. CDR3 length: 18 residues. Combining iRepertoire HTBI primers with Arm-PCR of CDR3 regions, the authors built TCR beta libraries. MiXCR, run by TCRdb on the multiplex PCR reads, gives a single entry per CDR3 protein. Found here are 400,000 to 450,000 distinct CDR3 sequences, more than 13% of them singletons; the top ten hold 15% to 20%. Documented time point: newly diagnosed GD, antithyroid drugs for less than 3 months. From PBMCs, RNA was extracted and then used to make the TCR library. This clonotype has more than one count but fewer than ten. These data were also reused for a study on T cells in Graves' hyperthyroidism and ophthalmopathy.

This sequence originates from a woman aged 30 to 39 with Graves disease. The chain has TRBV4-1 and TRBJ2-5; 12 nucleotides agree with TRBD2. The sequenced sample was peripheral blood mononuclear cells (PBMCs), obtained at new diagnosis, from a patient treated with antithyroid drugs. DNA of the CDR3: TGCGCCAGCAGCCAAGACCGTCTAGCGGGAGGGTCGGTGGGGACCCAGTACTTC. Protein sequence: CASSQDRLAGGSVGTQYF.